Below are 27 T cell receptor beta chains sequenced from a single sample in a study of CD8+CD57+ T cells in acquired aplastic anemia. According to the study, genomic DNA was the template for TCR beta VDJ and CDR3 profiling. One entry per CDR3 protein, called by TCRdb with MiXCR from the reads. Of fewer than 200,000 distinct CDR3 sequences listed, about 48% are singletons. Source material: sorted CD4+, CD8+, or CD8+CD57+ T cells (not recorded which) from PBMCs. The receptor source for this set is a human donor in good health.

This clonotype has a count of ten or more. The chain employs TRBV15 and TRBJ2-2; the D is unclear. In germline, CDR1 is LNHNV, CDR2 YYDKDF (reference sequence). This CDR3 comprises 13 residues. Trimming cost V 1 base and J 6 bases, with 6 bases left between them. CDR3 protein: CATSRVGAGELFF. The DNA of the CDR3 is TGTGCCACCAGCAGAGTAGGTGCCGGGGAGCTGTTTTTT.

This clonotype occurred many times. The chain recombines TRBV20-1 with TRBJ2-5, with 7 nucleotides matching TRBD2. Per the germline V gene, CDR1 is DFQATT and CDR2 is SNEGSKA (reference sequence). After removal of 5 bases from V and 2 bases from J, the junction contained 5 bases not matched to a gene. This CDR3 contains 13 residues. CDR3: CSAPRTSQETQYF. The CDR3 DNA reads as TGCAGTGCTCCCCGGACTAGTCAAGAGACCCAGTACTTC.

This clonotype was seen a few times. The chain is built from TRBV7-9 and TRBJ2-5; 8 nucleotides align to TRBD1. The CDR3 loop spans 14 amino acids. The V and J ends lost 4 bases and 2 bases, in that order; junction bases with no gene match: 3. From germline, CDR1 is SEHNR and CDR2 FQNEAQ (reference sequence). The CDR3 bases are TGTGCCAGCAGCTCCCGGACAGGGCAAGAGACCCAGTACTTC. Amino acid sequence: CASSSRTGQETQYF.

The chain employs TRBV10-1 and TRBJ2-2, with D possibly being TRBD1 (8 bases). Germline-derived CDR1 and CDR2 are WNHNN and SYGVQD (reference sequence). CDR3 length: 18 residues. The V end was cut by 7 bases, the J end by 6 bases, with 27 bases between. The CDR3 reads CASTLQGGSGFLPGELFF. CDR3 nucleotide sequence: TGCGCCAGCACCCTACAGGGGGGGTCGGGTTTTCTACCCGGGGAGCTGTTTTTT.

This clonotype was seen ten or more times. V usage is TRBV11-2 and J usage is TRBJ1-5; a possible D gene is TRBD1 (5 bases). With 4 bases removed from V and 3 bases from J, the gap between germline ends came to 10 bases. The CDR3 has 14 residues. Germline V gene data show CDR1 as SGHAT and CDR2 as FQNNGV. The CDR3 is CASSSQGINQPQHF. CDR3 in DNA: TGTGCCAGCAGCTCGCAGGGTATCAATCAGCCCCAGCATTTT. The full variable domain, completed using reference TRBV11-2 and TRBJ1-5, is EAGVAQSPRYKIIEKRQSVAFWCNPISGHATLYWYQQILGQGPKLLIQFQNNGVVDDSQLPKDRFSAERLKGVDSTLKIQPAKLEDSAVYLCASSSQGINQPQHFGDGTRLSIL.

V and J are TRBV5-4 and TRBJ2-7, with 9 nucleotides matching TRBD1. Per germline, CDR1 SGHNT and CDR2 YYREEE (reference sequence). The V and J ends lost 3 bases and 1 base, in that order; junction bases with no gene match: 5. The CDR3 loop spans 15 amino acids. DNA of the CDR3: TGTGCCAGCAGCTCGACCGGGACAGGGTCCTACGAGCAGTACTTC. Translated, it gives CASSSTGTGSYEQYF.

This clonotype occurred a few times. A junction end diverges from the germline sequence, so it may reflect a read error. The gene calls are TRBV4-1 and TRBJ2-7, with D uncertain. Germline V gene lookup returns CDR1 MGHRA and CDR2 YSYEKL. The CDR3 runs to 15 residues. In DNA form, the CDR3 reads TGCACCAGCAGCCCCTACCAGCTAGGGAACTACGAGCAGTACTTC. Its translation is CTSSPYQLGNYEQYF.

In this sample, this clonotype turned up a few times. The chain uses TRBV7-8 and TRBJ2-7; D not certain. Trimming took 9 bases from V and 7 from J, leaving 19 bases between them. The CDR3 loop spans 13 amino acids. CDR1 and CDR2 from the germline V gene are SGHVS and FQNEAQ. The CDR3 sequence is CASTPGSRMEQYF. DNA of the CDR3: TGTGCCAGTACTCCGGGCTCGAGGATGGAGCAGTACTTC.

This rearrangement joins TRBV10-3 to TRBJ1-2, with 8 bases that match TRBD1. J gave up 7 bases and V 3 bases, and 19 bases lay outside the gene matches. The V gene's germline CDR1 is ENHRY and CDR2 SYGVKD. The CDR3 is 18 amino acids. The CDR3 nucleotides are TGTGCCATCAGTGATCCTACAGGGGGATTAGACAGGGCGGCTGGCTACACCTTC. It is translated as CAISDPTGGLDRAAGYTF.

This clonotype was seen only once. Since a much larger clone is just one base distant, this may be a read error. This chain uses TRBV10-3 with TRBJ2-3, with D unresolved. Germline V CDR1 and CDR2: ENHRY, SYGVKD. V lost 11 bases to trimming and J lost 4 bases, with 22 bases between them. The CDR3 is made up of 15 amino acids. CDR3: CAGSYSGVVPDTQYF. CDR3 DNA: TGTGCCGGCAGTTACTCGGGCGTCGTCCCAGATACGCAGTATTTT.

The sample holds one count of this clonotype. This CDR3 reads CASSDRDVDTQYF. The CDR3 coding sequence is TGTGCCAGCAGTGATCGCGATGTAGATACGCAGTATTTT. The chain is built from TRBV9 and TRBJ2-3; D gene ambiguous. V gave up 5 bases and J gave up 5 bases, with 12 bases separating them. Germline V lookup: CDR1 SGDLS, CDR2 YYNGEE. The CDR3 has 13 residues. The whole variable domain, remainder taken from reference TRBV9 and TRBJ2-3, is DSGVTQTPKHLITATGQRVTLRCSPRSGDLSVYWYQQSLDQGLQFLIQYYNGEERAKGNILERFSAQQFPDLHSELNLSSLELGDSALYFCASSDRDVDTQYFGPGTRLTVL.

The chain is built from TRBV25-1 and TRBJ1-6; D is unresolved. The CDR3 has 13 residues. Germline CDR1 reads MGHDK; CDR2 reads SYGVNS. V gave up 5 bases and J gave up 7 bases, with 9 bases separating them. The CDR3: CASSYYDNSPLHF. The CDR3 DNA reads TGTGCCAGCAGTTATTACGACAATTCACCCCTCCACTTT.

This clonotype was counted many times. The rearrangement links TRBV15 to TRBJ1-2, with D hard to call. Trimming stripped 0 bases from V and 0 bases from J, with 14 bases between. This CDR3 has 17 amino acids. The germline V gene encodes CDR1 LNHNV and CDR2 YYDKDF (reference sequence). The CDR3 is CATSRDSDRISNYGYTF. In DNA, the CDR3 is TGTGCCACCAGCAGAGATTCGGACCGCATATCTAACTATGGCTACACCTTC.

This clonotype is categorized as medium-sized. The chain has TRBV29-1 and TRBJ1-3; D remains ambiguous. V lost 2 bases and J lost 4, with 6 bases in between. CDR3 length: 12 residues. CDR1 and CDR2 from the germline V gene are SQVTM and ANQGSEA. The CDR3 nucleotides are TGCAGCGTTGAAACAGACGGAAACACCATATATTTT. This encodes CSVETDGNTIYF.

This clonotype showed up many times. The chain is built from TRBV13 and TRBJ1-6; D gene unclear. This CDR3 is built from 15 residues. The germline gives CDR1 PRHDT, CDR2 FYEKMQ (reference sequence). V gave up 1 base and J gave up 9 bases, with 13 bases separating them. The chain's CDR3 is CASSLEWPGSSPLHF. The CDR3 DNA sequence: TGTGCCAGCAGCTTAGAGTGGCCGGGGAGTTCACCCCTCCACTTT.

As to this clonotype: This sequence may be a read error, since a much larger clone differs from it by one base. The V gene is TRBV20-1, the J gene TRBJ2-1; D is uncertain. This CDR3 comprises 10 residues. Germline V lookup: CDR1 DFQATT, CDR2 SNEGSKA (reference sequence). V was shortened by 6 bases and J by 6 bases, with 6 bases between the two germline ends. The CDR3 sequence is CSASINEQFF. The CDR3 DNA sequence: TGCAGTGCCTCCATCAATGAGCAGTTCTTC.

This clonotype was detected ten times or more. The chain is built from TRBV19 and TRBJ2-1, with TRBD2 matching 12 bases. This CDR3 region has 13 residues. Germline trimming cut 10 bases from V and 5 bases from J; bases unmatched to any gene: 3. Germline-derived CDR1 and CDR2 are LNHDA and SQIVND (reference sequence). CDR3 in DNA: TGTGCCACCGGACTAGCGGGGAACAATGAGCAGTTCTTC. Encoded protein: CATGLAGNNEQFF.

The rearrangement joins TRBV7-9 to TRBJ1-3; a weak D match, TRBD1 (6 bases). Between the trimmed V and J ends, which lost 5 bases and 3 bases, there was a span of 11 bases. Per the germline V gene, CDR1 is SEHNR and CDR2 is FQNEAQ (reference sequence). This CDR3 comprises 14 residues. CDR3 sequence reads: CASSLRQDGNTIYF. The DNA of the CDR3 is TGTGCCAGCAGCCTTCGACAGGATGGAAACACCATATATTTT. Using reference TRBV7-9 and TRBJ1-3 for the parts outside the CDR3, the full variable domain is DTGVSQNPRHKITKRGQNVTFRCDPISEHNRLYWYRQTLGQGPEFLTYFQNEAQLEKSRLLSDRFSAERPKGSFSTLEIQRTEQGDSAMYLCASSLRQDGNTIYFGEGSWLTVV.

The chain couples TRBV20-1 to TRBJ2-5; maybe TRBD2 (5 bases). The CDR3 is 13 residues long. Trimming removed 4 bases from V and 2 bases from J, with 11 bases in between. Germline values: CDR1 DFQATT, CDR2 SNEGSKA (reference sequence). CDR3 coding DNA: TGCAGTGCTATTCTCAGCGGACAAGAGACCCAGTACTTC. This translates into CSAILSGQETQYF.

Regarding this clonotype: One base away lies a much larger clone, so this may be a sequencing read error. Lacking the conserved final phenylalanine or tryptophan, this CDR3 likely reflects a read error. This chain links TRBV11-1 with TRBJ1-2; D is uncertain. The V gene lost 4 bases and the J gene lost 2 bases, with 8 bases spanning the gap. The CDR3 has 13 residues. Germline V gene lookup returns CDR1 SGHAT and CDR2 FQDESV (reference sequence). The CDR3 nucleotides are TGTGCCAGCAGCTCAAGCCTCAACTATGGCTACACCCTC. Amino acid sequence: CASSSSLNYGYTL.

This clonotype showed up many times. The chain combines TRBV19 with TRBJ1-2; D possibly corresponds to TRBD1 (5 bases). CDR3 length equals 17 residues. The V end lost 4 bases, the J end lost 4 bases, and 22 bases lay between the germline ends. Germline CDR1 and CDR2: LNHDA and SQIVND (reference sequence). CDR3 nucleotides: TGTGCCAGTAGTACACCACAGGACCGCCGCAGGATCTATGGCTACACCTTC. Protein: CASSTPQDRRRIYGYTF.

The chain is built from TRBV29-1 and TRBJ2-1, with TRBD2 identical over 14 bases. CDR1 and CDR2 (germline): SQVTM, ANQGSEA. Germline trimming cut 5 bases from V and 8 bases from J; bases unmatched to any gene: 5. The CDR3 is 14 residues long. The DNA of the CDR3 is TGCAGCGTTCTGCGACTAGCGGGGGGGGATGAGCAGTTCTTC. It translates to CSVLRLAGGDEQFF.

At least ten counts were recorded for this clonotype. The chain joins TRBV19 to TRBJ2-7; 8 bases are shared with TRBD1. The CDR3 consists of 13 residues. J lost 5 bases, V lost 6 bases, and 6 bases had no gene match. Germline CDR1 reads LNHDA; CDR2 reads SQIVND (reference sequence). The CDR3 DNA reads as TGTGCCAGTAGCTACGACAGGGGTAACGAGCAGTACTTC. The encoded protein is CASSYDRGNEQYF. Together with reference TRBV19 and TRBJ2-7, the CDR3 gives the full variable domain: DGGITQSPKYLFRKEGQNVTLSCEQNLNHDAMYWYRQDPGQGLRLIYYSQIVNDFQKGDIAEGYSVSREKKESFPLTVTSAQKNPTAFYLCASSYDRGNEQYFGPGTRLTVT.

In regard to this clonotype: This may stem from a read error, because a much larger clone lies one nucleotide away. The chain uses TRBV20-1 and TRBJ1-4; D is undetermined. The CDR3 sequence is 11 residues long. CDR1 is DFQATT and CDR2 is SNEGSKA in the germline V gene (reference sequence). CDR3 residues: CSSATNGKLFF. The CDR3 region has the DNA TGCAGCTCTGCAACTAATGGAAAACTGTTTTTT.

In its sample, this clonotype was seen many times. The chain uses TRBV18 and TRBJ2-7; no clear D gene. There are 13 residues in the CDR3. Germline V lookup: CDR1 KGHSH, CDR2 LQKENI. The germline V and J ends were trimmed by 1 base and 0 bases, with 4 bases remaining between them. The CDR3 DNA sequence: TGTGCCAGCTCACCACGGAACTCCTACGAGCAGTACTTC. Amino acids: CASSPRNSYEQYF.

Notes on this clonotype: One end of the junction is discordant with germline, which a read error may explain. The chain recombines TRBV28 with TRBJ2-3; no reliable D call. The germline CDR1 and CDR2 sequences are MDHEN and SYDVKM. The CDR3 is 14 amino acids. The CDR3 sequence is CASSSKTRADTQYF. The CDR3 DNA reads as TGTGCCAGCAGTTCAAAGACCCGTGCGGATACGCAATATTTT.

This clonotype occurred a few times. The chain joins TRBV7-9 to TRBJ1-1; D gene uncertain. CDR1 and CDR2 from the germline V gene are SEHNR and FQNEAQ (reference sequence). Trimming pared 1 base from V and 4 bases from J, leaving 7 bases between. The CDR3 covers 13 residues. The CDR3: CASSLGTGTEAFF. The CDR3 DNA reads TGTGCCAGCAGCTTAGGAACGGGCACTGAAGCTTTCTTT.